Below, one T cell receptor beta chain is given with its context. The antigen this receptor binds is unknown. The input lacks base qualities; no much larger clone sits a single base away. TCRbeta CDR3 regions were amplified from genomic DNA by means of the immunoSEQ Assay, a bias-controlled multiplex PCR. For the original study's pipeline: Within the assay, amplification of reference gene primers was used to estimate how many nucleated cells each sample contained. Sequence reads were collapsed and filtered to measure the absolute abundance of every unique TCRbeta CDR3 rearrangement. Productive Simpson clonality was computed per sample as the square root of Simpson's diversity index over productive rearrangements. TCRdb re-hosts the immuneACCESS table, in-frame sequences only. Its copies lack some clones; in the studies checked, an unresolved V gene accounts for under half of them, and the cause for the rest is not known. From that table come the V and J calls and clone size; the DNA was used to work out D and trimming. A total of 250,000 to 300,000 clones appear in this sample, roughly 90% of them only once. The ten most abundant clones make up under 3.5% of the sample.

V gives up 3 bases and J gives up 0 bases, and the segment between their germline ends measures 15 bases. CDR1 and CDR2, looked up from the germline V gene, are MDHEN and SYDVKM. The CDR3, from cysteine to phenylalanine, totals 16 residues. Solely the CDR3 DNA is kept, with 48 bases framed from the first base. The entry originates in a study of blood T cell repertoires in COVID-19 (dated by TCRdb to the early 2020s). For context, the study as a whole: Samples from collaborators originated in the United States, Italy and Spain and spanned both the acute and convalescent phases of COVID-19. The prospective study material was composed of cDNA or gDNA derived from T cells, B-cell-depleted T cells, or PBMCs. Subjects who had been exposed to COVID-19, were actively infected with it, or had recovered from it provided the deeply sampled blood TCRbeta repertoires that made up the dataset. The repertoires were released in a freely available public database meant as a resource for research on the immune response to SARS-CoV-2. Samples were obtained from the ongoing ImmuneRACE study (first 160 participants) and from about 1,300 subjects provided by 6 global collaborators. Sample metadata almost always included a de-identified subject ID, COVID-19 status, age in years and sex. Where HLA class I and class II types were available, the types were taken from metadata supplied by the sample provider, not from assay-based typing.

Enrolling through a virtual design, the prospective study's participants ranged in age from about 18 to 89 years and lived across some 23 United States geographic areas. Cohort assignment in the prospective study relied on participant-reported clinical history from a screening survey and a study questionnaire. Exposed participants had been in contact, within 2 weeks of entering the study, with a person who had a PCR-confirmed or clinician-diagnosed case of COVID-19. In the prospective study, whole blood, serum and a nasopharyngeal or oropharyngeal swab were collected from each participant by mobile phlebotomists. Participants in the prospective study had the option to provide additional blood draws and questionnaires over a 2-month period. Before DNA extraction, prospective study blood samples were shipped either frozen or at room temperature. Broader findings and caveats from the paper: The amount of clinical and demographic metadata varied by source and participant and was provided uncurated.

The rearrangement joined TRBV28 to TRBJ2-7; TRBD1 is perhaps the D gene, given 6 matching bases. The sequence came from a woman aged 50 to 65 who had been exposed to COVID-19. The sample comprised PBMCs or T cells enriched from blood (not recorded which). This receptor has the CDR3 CASSFKYRESSYEQYF. The nucleotides are TGTGCCAGCAGTTTCAAATACAGGGAGAGCTCCTACGAGCAGTACTTC.